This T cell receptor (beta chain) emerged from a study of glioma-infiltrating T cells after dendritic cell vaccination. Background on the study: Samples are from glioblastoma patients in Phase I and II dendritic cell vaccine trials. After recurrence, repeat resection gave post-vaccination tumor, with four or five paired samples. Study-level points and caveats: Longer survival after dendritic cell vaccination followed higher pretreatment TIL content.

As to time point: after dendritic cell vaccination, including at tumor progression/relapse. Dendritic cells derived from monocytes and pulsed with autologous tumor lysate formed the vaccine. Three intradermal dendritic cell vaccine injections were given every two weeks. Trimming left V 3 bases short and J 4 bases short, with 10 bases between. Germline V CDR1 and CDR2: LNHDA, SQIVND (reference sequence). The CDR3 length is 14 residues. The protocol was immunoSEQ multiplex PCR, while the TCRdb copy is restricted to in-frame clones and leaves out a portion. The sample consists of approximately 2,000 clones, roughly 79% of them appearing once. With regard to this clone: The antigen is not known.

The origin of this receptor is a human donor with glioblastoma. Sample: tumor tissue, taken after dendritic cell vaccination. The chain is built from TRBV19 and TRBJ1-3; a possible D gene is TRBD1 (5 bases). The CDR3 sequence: CASSIGAFGNTIYF. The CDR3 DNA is TGTGCCAGTAGTATTGGGGCTTTCGGAAACACCATATATTTT.